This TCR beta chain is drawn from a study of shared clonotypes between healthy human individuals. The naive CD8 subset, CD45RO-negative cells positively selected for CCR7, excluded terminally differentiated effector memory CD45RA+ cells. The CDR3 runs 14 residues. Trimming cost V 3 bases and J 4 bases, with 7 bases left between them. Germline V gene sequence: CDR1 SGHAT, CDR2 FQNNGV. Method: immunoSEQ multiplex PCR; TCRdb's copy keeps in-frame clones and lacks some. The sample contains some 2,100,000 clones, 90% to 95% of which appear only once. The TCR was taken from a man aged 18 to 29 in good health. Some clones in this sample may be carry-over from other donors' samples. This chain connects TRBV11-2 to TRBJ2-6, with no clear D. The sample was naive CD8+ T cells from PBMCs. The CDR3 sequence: CASSFRRGANVLTF. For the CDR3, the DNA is TGTGCCAGCAGCTTCCGGCGCGGGGCCAACGTCCTGACTTTC.